What follows describes a single T cell receptor beta chain. The sample is drawn from a study of response to subunit inactivated influenza vaccine. V lost 5 bases and J 6 bases, leaving 17 bases between the germline ends. The CDR3 covers 14 residues. From the RT-PCR reads, TCRdb called clonotypes with MiXCR, one entry per CDR3 protein. The sample holds around 650,000 distinct CDR3 sequences; approximately 15% are singletons and the top ten take under 14%. The chain uses TRBV12-3 or TRBV12-4 and TRBJ2-7, with D maybe TRBD1 (5 bases). The sample here was PBMCs from blood, taken 12 days after vaccination. This clonotype was sampled from a man aged 50-60 years who received an inactivated influenza vaccine. Here the CDR3 DNA reads TGTGCCAGCAGTCAGGGAATTGGTATTGGCGAGCAGTACTTC. Residues: CASSQGIGIGEQYF.